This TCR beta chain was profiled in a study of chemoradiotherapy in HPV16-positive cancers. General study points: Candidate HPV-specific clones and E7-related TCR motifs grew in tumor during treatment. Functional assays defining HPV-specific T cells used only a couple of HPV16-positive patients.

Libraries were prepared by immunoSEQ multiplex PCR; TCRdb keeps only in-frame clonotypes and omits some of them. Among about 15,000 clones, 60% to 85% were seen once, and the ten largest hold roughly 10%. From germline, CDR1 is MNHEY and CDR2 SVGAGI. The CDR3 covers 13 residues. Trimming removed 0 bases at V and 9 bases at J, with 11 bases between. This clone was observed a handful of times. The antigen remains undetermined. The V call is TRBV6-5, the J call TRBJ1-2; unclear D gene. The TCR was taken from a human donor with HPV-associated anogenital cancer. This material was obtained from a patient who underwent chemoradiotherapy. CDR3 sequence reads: CASSYSTAGRYTF. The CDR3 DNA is TGTGCCAGCAGTTACTCCACCGCGGGTCGCTACACCTTC.